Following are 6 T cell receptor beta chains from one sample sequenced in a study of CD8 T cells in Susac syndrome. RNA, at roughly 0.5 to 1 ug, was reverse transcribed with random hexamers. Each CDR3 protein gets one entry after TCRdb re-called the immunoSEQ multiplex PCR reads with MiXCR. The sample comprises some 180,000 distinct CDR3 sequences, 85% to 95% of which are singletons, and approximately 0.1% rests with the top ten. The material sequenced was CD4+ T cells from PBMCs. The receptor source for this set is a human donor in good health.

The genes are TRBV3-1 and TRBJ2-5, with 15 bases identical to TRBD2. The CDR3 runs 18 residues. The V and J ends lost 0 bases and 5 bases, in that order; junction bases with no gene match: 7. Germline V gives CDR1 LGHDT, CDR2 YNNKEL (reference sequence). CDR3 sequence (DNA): TGTGCCAGCAGCCAAGATCTGGGACTAGCGGGAGGAGGCGAGACCCAGTACTTC. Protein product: CASSQDLGLAGGGETQYF.

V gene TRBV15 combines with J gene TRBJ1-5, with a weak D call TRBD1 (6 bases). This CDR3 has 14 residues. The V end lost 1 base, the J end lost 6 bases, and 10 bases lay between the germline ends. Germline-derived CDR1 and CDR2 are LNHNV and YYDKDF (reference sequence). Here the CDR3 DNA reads TGTGCCACCAGCAGAGCTGCAGGGGCTCAGCCCCAGCATTTT. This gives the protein CATSRAAGAQPQHF.

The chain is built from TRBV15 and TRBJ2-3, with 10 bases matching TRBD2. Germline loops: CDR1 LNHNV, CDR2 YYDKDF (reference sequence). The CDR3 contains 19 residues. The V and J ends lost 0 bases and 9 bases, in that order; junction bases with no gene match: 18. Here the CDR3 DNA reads TGTGCCACCAGCAGAGATCGGGCTAGCGGGAGCGCTTTACGGGGGACGCAGTATTTT. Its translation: CATSRDRASGSALRGTQYF.

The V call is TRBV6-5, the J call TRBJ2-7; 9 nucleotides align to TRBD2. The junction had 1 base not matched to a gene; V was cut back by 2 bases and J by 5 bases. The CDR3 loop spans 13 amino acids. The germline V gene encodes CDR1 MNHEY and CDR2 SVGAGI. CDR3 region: CASSYRTSDEQYF. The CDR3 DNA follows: TGTGCCAGCAGTTACCGGACTAGCGACGAGCAGTACTTC.

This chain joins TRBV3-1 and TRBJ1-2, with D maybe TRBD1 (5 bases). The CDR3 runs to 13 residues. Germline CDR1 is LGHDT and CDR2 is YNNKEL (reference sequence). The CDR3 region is CVSGGGKGYGYTF. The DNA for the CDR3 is TGTGTCTCGGGGGGAGGGAAGGGCTATGGCTACACCTTC.

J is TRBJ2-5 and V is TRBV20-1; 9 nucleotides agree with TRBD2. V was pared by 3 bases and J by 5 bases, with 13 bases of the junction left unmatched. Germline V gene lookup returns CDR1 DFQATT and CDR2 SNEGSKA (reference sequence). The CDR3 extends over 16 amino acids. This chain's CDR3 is CSASGGRAWGLETQYF. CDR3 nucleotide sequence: TGCAGTGCTAGTGGCGGGAGGGCCTGGGGCCTGGAGACCCAGTACTTC.